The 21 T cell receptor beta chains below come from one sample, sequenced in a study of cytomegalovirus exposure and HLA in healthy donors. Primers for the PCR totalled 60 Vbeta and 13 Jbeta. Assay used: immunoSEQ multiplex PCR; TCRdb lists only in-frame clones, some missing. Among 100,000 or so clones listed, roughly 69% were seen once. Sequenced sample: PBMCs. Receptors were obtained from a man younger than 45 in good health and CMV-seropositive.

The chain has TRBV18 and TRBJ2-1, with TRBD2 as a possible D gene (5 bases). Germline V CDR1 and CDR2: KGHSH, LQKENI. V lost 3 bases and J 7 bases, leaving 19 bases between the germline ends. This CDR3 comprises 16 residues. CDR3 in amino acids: CASSPGVGPFGNEQFF. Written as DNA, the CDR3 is TGTGCCAGCTCACCCGGGGTCGGGCCTTTTGGTAATGAGCAGTTCTTC.

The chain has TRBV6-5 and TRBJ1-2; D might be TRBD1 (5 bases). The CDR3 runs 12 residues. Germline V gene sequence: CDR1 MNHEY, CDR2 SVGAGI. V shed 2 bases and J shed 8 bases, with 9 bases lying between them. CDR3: CASSYLGGGYTF. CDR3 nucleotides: TGTGCCAGCAGTTACCTGGGGGGGGGCTACACCTTC.

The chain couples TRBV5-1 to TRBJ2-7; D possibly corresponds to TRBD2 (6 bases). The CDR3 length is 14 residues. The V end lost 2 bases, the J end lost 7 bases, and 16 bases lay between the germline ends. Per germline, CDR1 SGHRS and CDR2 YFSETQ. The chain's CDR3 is CASSLEGGVGEQYF. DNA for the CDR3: TGCGCCAGCAGCTTAGAGGGCGGGGTAGGGGAGCAGTACTTC.

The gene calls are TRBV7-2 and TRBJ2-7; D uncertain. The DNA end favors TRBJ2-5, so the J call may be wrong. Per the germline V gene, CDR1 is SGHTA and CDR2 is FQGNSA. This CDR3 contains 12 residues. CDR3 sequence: CASSKRWETQYF. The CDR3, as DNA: TGTGCCAGCAGCAAACGATGGGAGACCCAGTACTTC.

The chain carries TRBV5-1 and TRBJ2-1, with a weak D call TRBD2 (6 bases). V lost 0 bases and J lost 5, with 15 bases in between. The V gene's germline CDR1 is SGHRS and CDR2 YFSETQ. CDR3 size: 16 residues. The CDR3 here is CASSLGGEAFNNEQFF. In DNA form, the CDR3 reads TGCGCCAGCAGCTTGGGGGGGGAAGCTTTTAACAATGAGCAGTTCTTC.

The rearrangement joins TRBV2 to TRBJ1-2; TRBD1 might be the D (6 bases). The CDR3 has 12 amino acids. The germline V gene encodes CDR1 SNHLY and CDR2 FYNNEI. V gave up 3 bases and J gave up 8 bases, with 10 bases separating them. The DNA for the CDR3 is TGTGCCAGCAGTGAGGGGGCCGGGGGCTACACCTTC. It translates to CASSEGAGGYTF.

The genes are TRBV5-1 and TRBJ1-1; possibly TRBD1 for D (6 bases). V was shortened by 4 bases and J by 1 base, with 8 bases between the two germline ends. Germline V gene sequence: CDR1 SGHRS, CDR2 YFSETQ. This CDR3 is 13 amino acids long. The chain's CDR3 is CASSPGQNTEAFF. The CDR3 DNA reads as TGCGCCAGCAGCCCGGGACAGAACACTGAAGCTTTCTTT.

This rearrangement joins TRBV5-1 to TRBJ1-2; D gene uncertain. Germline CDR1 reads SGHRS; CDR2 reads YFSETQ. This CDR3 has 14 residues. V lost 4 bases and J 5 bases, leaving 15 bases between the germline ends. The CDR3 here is CASSAARAEYGYTF. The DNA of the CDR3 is TGCGCCAGCAGCGCAGCGCGGGCCGAGTATGGCTACACCTTC.

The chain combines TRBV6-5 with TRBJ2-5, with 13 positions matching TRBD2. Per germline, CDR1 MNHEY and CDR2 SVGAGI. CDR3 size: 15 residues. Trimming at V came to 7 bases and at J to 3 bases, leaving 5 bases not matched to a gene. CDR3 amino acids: CASTTLAGGEETQYF. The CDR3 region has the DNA TGTGCCAGCACCACACTAGCGGGGGGGGAAGAGACCCAGTACTTC.

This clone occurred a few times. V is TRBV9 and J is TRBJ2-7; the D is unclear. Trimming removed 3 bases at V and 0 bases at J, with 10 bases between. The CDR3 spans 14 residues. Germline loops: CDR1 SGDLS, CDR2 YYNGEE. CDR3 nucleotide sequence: TGTGCCAGCAGCGCGGGTATTAACTCCTACGAGCAGTACTTC. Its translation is CASSAGINSYEQYF. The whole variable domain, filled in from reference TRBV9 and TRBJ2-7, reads DSGVTQTPKHLITATGQRVTLRCSPRSGDLSVYWYQQSLDQGLQFLIQYYNGEERAKGNILERFSAQQFPDLHSELNLSSLELGDSALYFCASSAGINSYEQYFGPGTRLTVT.

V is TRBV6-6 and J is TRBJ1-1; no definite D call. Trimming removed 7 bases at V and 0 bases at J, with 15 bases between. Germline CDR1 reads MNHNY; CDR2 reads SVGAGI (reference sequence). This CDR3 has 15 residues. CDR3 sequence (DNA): TGTGCCAGCACACCTCTAAGCGCTCTGAACACTGAAGCTTTCTTT. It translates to CASTPLSALNTEAFF.

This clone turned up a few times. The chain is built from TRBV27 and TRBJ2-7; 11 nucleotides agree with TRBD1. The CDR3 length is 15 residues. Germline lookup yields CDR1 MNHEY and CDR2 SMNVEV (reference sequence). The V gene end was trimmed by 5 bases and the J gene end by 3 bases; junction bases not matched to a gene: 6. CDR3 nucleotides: TGTGCCAGCAGTACCCGGACAGGGGGCAACTACGAGCAGTACTTC. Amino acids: CASSTRTGGNYEQYF.

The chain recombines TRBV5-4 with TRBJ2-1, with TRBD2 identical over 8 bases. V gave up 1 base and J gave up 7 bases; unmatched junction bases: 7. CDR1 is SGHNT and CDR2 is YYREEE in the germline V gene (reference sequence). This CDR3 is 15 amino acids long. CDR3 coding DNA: TGTGCCAGCAGCTTGCGACTAGCGATGGGGAATGAGCAGTTCTTC. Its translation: CASSLRLAMGNEQFF.

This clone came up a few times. Here the CDR3 reads CASSEGQIYNSPLHF. CDR3 in DNA: TGTGCCAGCTCAGAAGGACAAATCTATAATTCACCCCTCCACTTT. The chain combines TRBV18 with TRBJ1-6; TRBD1 might be the D (5 bases). The V and J ends lost 5 bases and 3 bases respectively, with 11 bases between them. Germline values: CDR1 KGHSH, CDR2 LQKENI. This CDR3 has 15 residues.

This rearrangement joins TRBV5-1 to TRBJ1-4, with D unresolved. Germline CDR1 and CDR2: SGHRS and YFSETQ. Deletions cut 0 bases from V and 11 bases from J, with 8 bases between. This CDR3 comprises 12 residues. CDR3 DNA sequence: TGCGCCAGCAGCTTGGACCTCGAGAAACTGTTTTTT. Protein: CASSLDLEKLFF.

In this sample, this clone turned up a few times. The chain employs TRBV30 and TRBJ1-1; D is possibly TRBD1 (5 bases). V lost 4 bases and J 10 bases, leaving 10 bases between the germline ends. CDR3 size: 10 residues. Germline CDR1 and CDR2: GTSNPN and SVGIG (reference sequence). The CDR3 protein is CAWTPRVAFF. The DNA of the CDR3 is TGTGCCTGGACCCCCAGGGTAGCTTTCTTT.

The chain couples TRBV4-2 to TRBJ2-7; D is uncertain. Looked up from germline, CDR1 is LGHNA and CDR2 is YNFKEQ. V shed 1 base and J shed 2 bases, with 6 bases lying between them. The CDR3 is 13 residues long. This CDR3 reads CASSQGQTYEQYF. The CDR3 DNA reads TGTGCCAGCAGCCAAGGGCAGACCTACGAGCAGTACTTC.

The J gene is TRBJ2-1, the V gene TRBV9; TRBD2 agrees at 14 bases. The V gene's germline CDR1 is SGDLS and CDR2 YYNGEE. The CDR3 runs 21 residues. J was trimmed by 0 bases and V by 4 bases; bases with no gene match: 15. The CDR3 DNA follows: TGTGCCAGCAGCAATAGTAGGGGGACTAGCGGGGGCCCGGGCTCCTACAATGAGCAGTTCTTC. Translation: CASSNSRGTSGGPGSYNEQFF. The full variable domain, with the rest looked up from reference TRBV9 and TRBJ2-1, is DSGVTQTPKHLITATGQRVTLRCSPRSGDLSVYWYQQSLDQGLQFLIQYYNGEERAKGNILERFSAQQFPDLHSELNLSSLELGDSALYFCASSNSRGTSGGPGSYNEQFFGPGTRLTVL.

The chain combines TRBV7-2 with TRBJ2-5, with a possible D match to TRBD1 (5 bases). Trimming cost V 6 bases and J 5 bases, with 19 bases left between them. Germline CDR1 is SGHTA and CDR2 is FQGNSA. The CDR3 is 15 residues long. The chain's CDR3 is CASSRKGNSKETQYF. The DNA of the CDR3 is TGTGCCAGCAGTCGCAAGGGGAATTCCAAGGAGACCCAGTACTTC.

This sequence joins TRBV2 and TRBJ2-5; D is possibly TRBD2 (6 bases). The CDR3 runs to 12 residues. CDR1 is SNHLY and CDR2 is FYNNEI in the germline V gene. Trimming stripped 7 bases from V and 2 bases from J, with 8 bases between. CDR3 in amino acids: CASNRGQETQYF. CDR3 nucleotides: TGTGCCAGCAACCGGGGGCAAGAGACCCAGTACTTC.

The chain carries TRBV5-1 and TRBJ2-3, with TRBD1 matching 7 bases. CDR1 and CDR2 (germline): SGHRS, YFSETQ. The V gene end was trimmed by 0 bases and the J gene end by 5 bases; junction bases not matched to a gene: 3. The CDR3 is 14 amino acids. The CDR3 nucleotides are TGCGCCAGCAGCTTGGGACAGGGTGAAGATACGCAGTATTTT. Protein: CASSLGQGEDTQYF.